This T cell receptor (beta chain) was documented in a study of blood T cell repertoires in COVID-19. The V gene lost 2 bases and the J gene lost 6 bases, with 11 bases spanning the gap. Germline V CDR1 and CDR2: SNHLY, FYNNEI. CDR3 length: 13 amino acids. Original processing methods: How many nucleated cells were present was estimated from reference gene primer amplification. TCRdb keeps only in-frame clones here, not all; method: immunoSEQ multiplex PCR. The D gene and trimming were derived from the DNA, and the V and J assignments and clone size from that table. Found here are about 160,000 clones, 80% to 90% of them singletons; the top ten hold around 5.4%.

The chain recombines TRBV2 with TRBJ2-7; D is unresolved. Specimen: peripheral blood. The sequence derives from a woman in her forties or fifties with COVID-19, enrolled during active disease. CDR3 sequence: CASSELNRSEQYF. The DNA for the CDR3 is TGTGCCAGCAGTGAACTGAACAGAAGCGAGCAGTACTTC.